This TCR beta chain emerged from a study of blood T cells in healthy people across ages. Study background: Template switching picked up about one barcoded beta molecule for each two T cells. Findings and limits, study-wide: Unsorted PBMCs ruled out conclusive naive versus antigen-experienced comparison.

Trimming removed 2 bases at V and 5 bases at J, with 9 bases between. The germline V gene has CDR1 LGHDT and CDR2 YNNKEL (reference sequence). The CDR3 runs 13 residues. A sample-barcoded 5' primer and a J-beta primer mix were used in a second PCR of about 6 to 12 cycles. TCRdb fed the 5' RACE reads into MiXCR, producing one record per CDR3 protein. The repertoire consists of some 1.5 million distinct CDR3 sequences, with under 30% occurring once and the leading ten covering 7.7%. This clonotype was seen many times. Its antigen is not known. The sample was blood. This TCR was sampled from a woman in her 30s in good health. This sequence joins TRBV3-1 and TRBJ2-5; D is ambiguous. The CDR3 reads CASSQSPSETQYF. The CDR3 DNA sequence: TGTGCCAGCAGCCAAAGCCCCTCGGAGACCCAGTACTTC.